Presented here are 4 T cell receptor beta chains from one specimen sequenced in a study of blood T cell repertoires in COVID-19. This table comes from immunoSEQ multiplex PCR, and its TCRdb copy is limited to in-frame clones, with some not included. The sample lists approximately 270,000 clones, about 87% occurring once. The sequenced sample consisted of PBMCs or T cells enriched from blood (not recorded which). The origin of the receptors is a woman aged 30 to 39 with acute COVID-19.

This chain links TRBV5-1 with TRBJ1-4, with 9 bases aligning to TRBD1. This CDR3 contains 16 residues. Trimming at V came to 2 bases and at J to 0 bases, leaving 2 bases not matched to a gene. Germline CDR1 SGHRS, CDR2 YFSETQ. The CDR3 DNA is TGCGCCAGCAGCTTTGGACAGGGGACAACTAATGAAAAACTGTTTTTT. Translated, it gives CASSFGQGTTNEKLFF.

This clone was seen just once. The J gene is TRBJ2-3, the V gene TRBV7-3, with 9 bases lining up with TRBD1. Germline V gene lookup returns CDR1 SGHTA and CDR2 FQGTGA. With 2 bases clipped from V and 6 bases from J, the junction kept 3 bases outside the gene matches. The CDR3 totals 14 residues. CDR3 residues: CASSLGTGTDTQYF. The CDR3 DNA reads TGTGCCAGCAGCTTAGGGACAGGGACGGATACGCAGTATTTT.

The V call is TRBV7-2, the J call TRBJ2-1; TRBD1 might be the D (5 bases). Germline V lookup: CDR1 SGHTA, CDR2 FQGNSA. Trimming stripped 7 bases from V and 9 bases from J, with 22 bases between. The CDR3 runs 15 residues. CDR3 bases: TGTGCCAGCACATCAGGGTATACTGGCCCTAGTGAGCAGTTCTTC. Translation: CASTSGYTGPSEQFF. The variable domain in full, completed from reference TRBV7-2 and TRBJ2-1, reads GAGVSQSPSNKVTEKGKDVELRCDPISGHTALYWYRQSLGQGLEFLIYFQGNSAPDKSGLPSDRFSAERTGGSVSTLTIQRTQQEDSAVYLCASTSGYTGPSEQFFGPGTRLTVL.

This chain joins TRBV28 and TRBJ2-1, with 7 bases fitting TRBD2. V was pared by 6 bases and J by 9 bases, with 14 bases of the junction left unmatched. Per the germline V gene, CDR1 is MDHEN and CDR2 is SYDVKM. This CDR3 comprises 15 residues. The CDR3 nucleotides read TGTGCCAGCAGCTGGGTGGCGGGAGAATTTCCTGAGCAGTTCTTC. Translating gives CASSWVAGEFPEQFF.